This T cell receptor beta chain came from a study of cytomegalovirus exposure and HLA in healthy donors. General observations from the study: Productive rates of about 87% or about 30% were seen for most TCR beta V segments in an earlier analysis.

As concerns this clone: The antigen is not known.

The germline CDR1 and CDR2 sequences are SGHTA and FQGNSA. The CDR3 is 13 residues long. With 3 bases removed from V and 10 bases from J, the gap between germline ends came to 12 bases. The PCR made use of 60 Vbeta and 13 Jbeta primers. Here immunoSEQ multiplex PCR was the method, and the copy in TCRdb shows in-frame clones only, minus some. In total, the table holds 180,000 or so clones. This chain connects TRBV7-2 to TRBJ1-4; no clear D gene. The specimen sequenced was PBMCs. This sequence was found in a boy aged 10-17 years in good health and CMV-seronegative. CDR3 in amino acids: CASSFDPAGKLFF. The CDR3 DNA reads as TGTGCCAGCAGCTTCGACCCCGCGGGAAAACTGTTTTTT.